The rows below give T cell receptor beta chains drawn from one sample of a study of blood T cell repertoires in COVID-19. Assay used: immunoSEQ multiplex PCR; TCRdb lists only in-frame clones, some missing. The sample carries approximately 97,000 clones, roughly 86% recorded once. Specimen: peripheral blood. The origin of the receptors is a middle-aged man with active or convalescent COVID-19. The CDR3 runs from the conserved cysteine through the conserved F or W. D genes are given only for firm matches. For some rows the clone size is stated as once, few or many, or as a class when expanded; others skip it.

V gene: TRBV6-5; clone size: once; J gene: TRBJ1-1; D gene: TRBD1; CDR3 protein: CASAGTGWTEAFF; CDR3 DNA: TGTGCCAGCGCCGGGACAGGGTGGACTGAAGCTTTCTTT
V gene: TRBV29-1; clone size: NA; J gene: TRBJ1-2; D gene: TRBD1; CDR3 protein: CSVETGQGIYGYTF; CDR3 DNA: TGCAGCGTTGAGACAGGACAGGGCATATATGGCTACACCTTC
V gene: TRBV4-2; clone size: once; J gene: TRBJ1-2; D gene: NA; CDR3 protein: CASSPTGTPVLYGYTF; CDR3 DNA: TGTGCCAGCAGCCCTACCGGGACACCTGTGCTGTATGGCTACACCTTC
V gene: TRBV19; clone size: few; J gene: TRBJ2-6; D gene: TRBD1; CDR3 protein: CAVLDRLSGANVLTF; CDR3 DNA: TGTGCCGTGCTGGACAGGTTATCAGGGGCCAACGTCCTGACTTTC
V gene: TRBV5-4; clone size: NA; J gene: TRBJ1-5; D gene: NA; CDR3 protein: CASSLGEGVQPQHF; CDR3 DNA: TGTGCCAGCAGCCTCGGGGAGGGAGTTCAGCCCCAGCATTTT
V gene: TRBV7-2; clone size: NA; J gene: TRBJ2-5; D gene: NA; CDR3 protein: CASSSGALETQYF; CDR3 DNA: TGTGCCAGCAGCTCAGGGGCCTTGGAGACCCAGTACTTC
V gene: TRBV10-3; clone size: NA; J gene: TRBJ1-4; D gene: NA; CDR3 protein: CAIAGGVNEKLFF; CDR3 DNA: TGTGCCATTGCGGGGGGGGTTAATGAAAAACTGTTTTTT
V gene: TRBV7-9; clone size: few; J gene: TRBJ1-5; D gene: NA; CDR3 protein: CASSFDSSNQPQHF; CDR3 DNA: TGTGCCAGCAGCTTCGACAGTAGCAATCAGCCCCAGCATTTT
V gene: TRBV10-3; clone size: NA; J gene: TRBJ1-4; D gene: TRBD1; CDR3 protein: CAISRTGGNNEKLFF; CDR3 DNA: TGTGCCATCAGCCGGACAGGGGGCAATAATGAAAAACTGTTTTTT
V gene: TRBV18; clone size: NA; J gene: TRBJ2-1; D gene: TRBD2; CDR3 protein: CASSRSGGYNEQFF; CDR3 DNA: TGTGCCAGCTCAAGGAGCGGGGGGTACAATGAGCAGTTCTTC
V gene: TRBV7-6; clone size: NA; J gene: TRBJ2-6; D gene: NA; CDR3 protein: CASSFGLSPSGANVLTF; CDR3 DNA: TGTGCCAGCAGCTTTGGGCTTTCTCCCTCTGGGGCCAACGTCCTGACTTTC
V gene: TRBV12-3/TRBV12-4; clone size: once; J gene: TRBJ2-2; D gene: NA; CDR3 protein: CASSLHTGELFF; CDR3 DNA: TGTGCCAGTTCTCTACACACCGGGGAGCTGTTTTTT
V gene: TRBV5-1; clone size: NA; J gene: TRBJ2-1; D gene: TRBD1; CDR3 protein: CASSRLKVTGERENEQFF; CDR3 DNA: TGCGCCAGCAGCCGACTGAAAGTAACAGGGGAAAGGGAGAATGAGCAGTTCTTC
V gene: TRBV28; clone size: NA; J gene: TRBJ1-4; D gene: TRBD1; CDR3 protein: CASSSGTESEKLFF; CDR3 DNA: TGTGCCAGCAGTTCCGGGACAGAGAGTGAAAAACTGTTTTTT
V gene: TRBV4-1; clone size: NA; J gene: TRBJ2-7; D gene: TRBD1; CDR3 protein: CASSQGLQGVSYEQYF; CDR3 DNA: TGCGCCAGCAGCCAAGGACTACAGGGGGTATCATACGAGCAGTACTTC
V gene: TRBV7-2; clone size: NA; J gene: TRBJ2-7; D gene: TRBD2; CDR3 protein: CASSSYSGANEQYF; CDR3 DNA: TGTGCCAGCAGCTCGTATAGCGGGGCAAACGAGCAGTACTTC
V gene: TRBV18; clone size: NA; J gene: TRBJ1-2; D gene: NA; CDR3 protein: CASSPPETVYGYTF; CDR3 DNA: TGTGCCAGCTCACCACCCGAGACAGTCTATGGCTACACCTTC
V gene: TRBV24-1; clone size: few; J gene: TRBJ1-2; D gene: NA; CDR3 protein: CATSDYRDAGYTF; CDR3 DNA: TGTGCCACCAGTGACTACAGGGACGCTGGCTACACCTTC
V gene: TRBV7-2; clone size: NA; J gene: TRBJ1-2; D gene: NA; CDR3 protein: CASSFIQTNYGYTF; CDR3 DNA: TGTGCCAGCAGCTTCATACAGACTAACTATGGCTACACCTTC
V gene: TRBV18; clone size: few; J gene: TRBJ1-5; D gene: NA; CDR3 protein: CASSLAGNGNQPQHF; CDR3 DNA: TGTGCCAGCTCACTCGCAGGCAATGGCAATCAGCCCCAGCATTTT
V gene: TRBV2; clone size: NA; J gene: TRBJ1-1; D gene: NA; CDR3 protein: CASSEGPNTEAFF; CDR3 DNA: TGTGCCAGCAGTGAGGGGCCGAACACTGAAGCTTTCTTT
V gene: TRBV10-3; clone size: NA; J gene: TRBJ1-6; D gene: TRBD1; CDR3 protein: CAIRDPTGFANSPLHF; CDR3 DNA: TGTGCCATCCGAGACCCGACAGGGTTCGCCAATTCACCCCTCCACTTT
V gene: TRBV3-1/TRBV3-2; clone size: NA; J gene: TRBJ2-2; D gene: NA; CDR3 protein: CASRLMGSNTGELFF; CDR3 DNA: TGTGCCAGCAGACTGATGGGCTCGAACACCGGGGAGCTGTTTTTT
V gene: TRBV20-1; clone size: NA; J gene: TRBJ1-2; D gene: NA; CDR3 protein: CSASLDSGYTF; CDR3 DNA: TGCAGTGCTAGCCTTGACAGTGGCTACACCTTC
V gene: TRBV11-2; clone size: NA; J gene: TRBJ1-2; D gene: NA; CDR3 protein: CASSQDIAYGYTF; CDR3 DNA: TGTGCCAGCAGCCAGGACATAGCCTATGGCTACACCTTC
V gene: TRBV19; clone size: NA; J gene: TRBJ2-5; D gene: TRBD2; CDR3 protein: CASSTGLLGETQYF; CDR3 DNA: TGTGCCAGTAGTACGGGACTATTAGGGGAGACCCAGTACTTC
V gene: TRBV29-1; clone size: NA; J gene: TRBJ2-5; D gene: TRBD2; CDR3 protein: CSVEAAGGMETQYF; CDR3 DNA: TGCAGCGTTGAAGCGGCGGGGGGAATGGAGACCCAGTACTTC
V gene: TRBV3-1/TRBV3-2; clone size: NA; J gene: TRBJ1-5; D gene: NA; CDR3 protein: CASSQEGGGNQPQHF; CDR3 DNA: TGTGCCAGCAGCCAAGAAGGCGGGGGCAATCAGCCCCAGCATTTT
V gene: TRBV6-5; clone size: NA; J gene: TRBJ1-1; D gene: NA; CDR3 protein: CASSSHVVGNTEAFF; CDR3 DNA: TGTGCCAGCAGTTCCCACGTGGTCGGGAACACTGAAGCTTTCTTT
V gene: TRBV12-3/TRBV12-4; clone size: NA; J gene: TRBJ1-1; D gene: NA; CDR3 protein: CASSLGQNTEAFF; CDR3 DNA: TGTGCCAGCAGTTTAGGACAGAACACTGAAGCTTTCTTT
V gene: TRBV12-3/TRBV12-4; clone size: few; J gene: TRBJ1-1; D gene: NA; CDR3 protein: CASSFVDREAFF; CDR3 DNA: TGTGCCAGCAGTTTCGTGGACAGAGAAGCTTTCTTT
V gene: TRBV5-6; clone size: NA; J gene: TRBJ1-1; D gene: NA; CDR3 protein: CASSLLGQMNTEAFF; CDR3 DNA: TGTGCCAGCAGCTTGTTGGGACAAATGAACACTGAAGCTTTCTTT
V gene: TRBV25-1; clone size: NA; J gene: TRBJ1-2; D gene: NA; CDR3 protein: CASSEEVGFGYTF; CDR3 DNA: TGTGCCAGCAGTGAAGAGGTGGGTTTCGGCTACACCTTC
V gene: TRBV21-1; clone size: NA; J gene: TRBJ2-1; D gene: NA; CDR3 protein: CASSKSPSFSSYNEQFF; CDR3 DNA: TGTGCCAGCAGCAAATCTCCTAGCTTTAGCTCCTACAATGAGCAGTTCTTC
V gene: TRBV19; clone size: NA; J gene: TRBJ1-5; D gene: NA; CDR3 protein: CASSSRGDHNQPQHF; CDR3 DNA: TGTGCCAGTAGTAGCAGGGGCGACCACAATCAGCCCCAGCATTTT
V gene: TRBV9; clone size: NA; J gene: TRBJ2-7; D gene: NA; CDR3 protein: CASSVDVREAYEQYF; CDR3 DNA: TGTGCCAGCAGCGTAGACGTTAGAGAAGCCTACGAGCAGTACTTC
V gene: TRBV6-5; clone size: NA; J gene: TRBJ1-5; D gene: TRBD1; CDR3 protein: CATLGQVLQPQHF; CDR3 DNA: TGTGCCACCCTTGGACAGGTATTGCAGCCCCAGCATTTT
V gene: TRBV5-6; clone size: NA; J gene: TRBJ1-2; D gene: TRBD1; CDR3 protein: CASSGNRDRALYGYTF; CDR3 DNA: TGTGCCAGCAGCGGAAACCGGGACAGGGCCCTTTATGGCTACACCTTC
V gene: TRBV18; clone size: few; J gene: TRBJ2-7; D gene: TRBD1; CDR3 protein: CASSPPGTGADEQYF; CDR3 DNA: TGTGCCAGCTCACCACCCGGGACAGGGGCGGACGAGCAGTACTTC
V gene: TRBV2; clone size: NA; J gene: TRBJ1-2; D gene: NA; CDR3 protein: CASSEARGSTGASRYTF; CDR3 DNA: TGTGCCAGCAGTGAAGCGCGGGGCTCGACCGGAGCTTCTCGCTACACCTTC
V gene: TRBV7-8; clone size: NA; J gene: TRBJ2-2; D gene: TRBD1; CDR3 protein: CASSFSIQGGTGELFF; CDR3 DNA: TGTGCCAGCAGTTTTAGTATACAGGGGGGAACCGGGGAGCTGTTTTTT
V gene: TRBV5-1; clone size: NA; J gene: TRBJ1-4; D gene: NA; CDR3 protein: CASSPGAGVLPNEKLFF; CDR3 DNA: TGCGCCAGCAGCCCTGGGGCAGGGGTCCTCCCTAATGAAAAACTGTTTTTT
V gene: TRBV9; clone size: NA; J gene: TRBJ1-3; D gene: NA; CDR3 protein: CASSAQNSGNTIYF; CDR3 DNA: TGTGCCAGCAGCGCACAAAACTCTGGAAACACCATATATTTT